A single sample is the source of the 11 T cell receptor beta chains below, sequenced in a study of spatial heterogeneity in lung cancer. TCRdb processed the 5' RACE reads anew with MiXCR; each CDR3 protein has one entry. The sample carries nearly 80,000 distinct CDR3 sequences, around 7.8% recorded once. Time point here: sample taken at primary tumor resection. The sequencing used PBMCs, collected at surgery. These receptors were obtained from a male donor with early-stage non-small cell lung cancer.

This clonotype was seen repeatedly, ten times or more. This chain connects TRBV2 to TRBJ2-1; 12 positions match TRBD2. Germline V gene data show CDR1 as SNHLY and CDR2 as FYNNEI. The CDR3 consists of 15 residues. With V trimmed by 10 bases and J by 9 bases, 13 bases remained unmatched. The CDR3 protein is CATTQTSGSMGEQFF. The CDR3 nucleotides are TGTGCCACCACCCAGACTAGCGGGAGTATGGGTGAGCAGTTCTTC.

This clonotype was found a few times. The J gene is TRBJ2-7, the V gene TRBV7-2; D is tentatively TRBD1 or TRBD2 (5 bases each). The ends were cut back, 7 bases at V and 2 bases at J, with 15 bases in the middle. The germline CDR1 and CDR2 sequences are SGHTA and FQGNSA. This CDR3 region has 14 residues. CDR3 loop: CASTEGSGAYEQYF. CDR3 bases: TGTGCCAGCACCGAGGGGAGCGGAGCCTACGAGCAGTACTTC.

This clonotype occurred many times. This chain connects TRBV6-5 to TRBJ2-1; 8 nucleotides line up with TRBD1. This CDR3 comprises 15 residues. CDR1 MNHEY and CDR2 SVGAGI come from the germline V gene. V was clipped by 5 bases and J by 2 bases; unmatched bases: 5. The CDR3, as DNA: TGTGCCAGCAGTGACCCGGGACAGGCCTACAATGAGCAGTTCTTC. Protein product: CASSDPGQAYNEQFF.

A word on this clonotype: This clone may be a read error of a much larger clone one base away. The conserved phenylalanine or tryptophan normally closing the CDR3 is absent here, so this likely arose from a read error. The chain links TRBV9 to TRBJ2-1; 8 bases are a match to TRBD2. J was trimmed by 6 bases and V by 4 bases; bases with no gene match: 6. Germline assignment: CDR1 SGDLS and CDR2 YYNGEE. CDR3 length: 14 amino acids. The CDR3 sequence is CASSPGGLANEQFI. The CDR3 DNA sequence: TGTGCCAGCAGCCCCGGCGGACTAGCCAATGAGCAGTTCATC.

This clonotype was recorded many times. DNA for the CDR3: TGTGCCAGCAGCTTAGGGGTGGAAAACATTCAGTACTTC. Residues: CASSLGVENIQYF. The V call is TRBV7-2, the J call TRBJ2-4; no clear D gene. Trimming left V 1 base short and J 5 bases short, with 6 bases between. There are 13 residues in the CDR3. Germline V gene lookup returns CDR1 SGHTA and CDR2 FQGNSA.

As regards this clonotype: Since a much larger clone is just one base distant, this may be a read error. The chain links TRBV5-1 to TRBJ2-1, with D perhaps TRBD1 or TRBD2 (6 bases each). Germline CDR1 reads SGHRS; CDR2 reads YFSETQ. The CDR3 runs to 17 residues. The ends were cut back, 3 bases at V and 6 bases at J, with 22 bases in the middle. The CDR3 here is CASSYLARGPGANEQFF. In nucleotides, the CDR3 is TGCGCCAGCAGCTACCTAGCGAGAGGGCCGGGGGCCAATGAGCAGTTCTTC.

This clonotype was seen ten or more times. The chain recombines TRBV6-5 with TRBJ2-3, with D maybe TRBD2 (7 bases). Trimming pared 2 bases from V and 2 bases from J, leaving 14 bases between. Germline V gives CDR1 MNHEY, CDR2 SVGAGI. This CDR3 has 16 residues. CDR3 nucleotides: TGTGCCAGCAGTTACGGAGGGGGGGCCCACACAGATACGCAGTATTTT. It codes for CASSYGGGAHTDTQYF.

In its sample, this clonotype was seen a few times. The chain joins TRBV5-1 to TRBJ2-5; D ambiguous. The CDR3 runs to 13 residues. V lost 1 base, J lost 4 bases, and 8 bases lay in between. CDR1 and CDR2 (germline): SGHRS, YFSETQ. The CDR3 spells CASSLNRGETQYF. In DNA form, the CDR3 reads TGCGCCAGCAGCTTGAACAGAGGAGAGACCCAGTACTTC.

The rearrangement uses TRBV7-3 and TRBJ2-5, with D possibly TRBD2 on 6 matching bases. The V end was cut by 6 bases, the J end by 1 base, with 15 bases between. The CDR3 consists of 15 residues. Germline V gene lookup returns CDR1 SGHTA and CDR2 FQGTGA. The chain's CDR3 is CASSPPGAGQETQYF. The CDR3 DNA sequence: TGTGCCAGCAGTCCGCCGGGAGCAGGCCAAGAGACCCAGTACTTC. The complete variable domain, with remaining parts taken from reference TRBV7-3 and TRBJ2-5, reads GAGVSQTPSNKVTEKGKYVELRCDPISGHTALYWYRQSLGQGPEFLIYFQGTGAADDSGLPNDRFFAVRPEGSVSTLKIQRTERGDSAVYLCASSPPGAGQETQYFGPGTRLLVL.

This clonotype was counted many times. V gene TRBV19 combines with J gene TRBJ1-5, with unresolved D. The germline gives CDR1 LNHDA, CDR2 SQIVND (reference sequence). This CDR3 has 13 residues. V shed 5 bases and J shed 3 bases, with 8 bases lying between them. The CDR3 nucleotides are TGTGCCAGTAGTTTTCAGCTCAATCAGCCCCAGCATTTT. Translating it yields CASSFQLNQPQHF.

This clonotype came up many times. The rearrangement uses TRBV7-9 and TRBJ2-1, with TRBD1 matching over 9 bases. The CDR3 spans 14 residues. With 8 bases clipped from V and 3 bases from J, the junction kept 5 bases outside the gene matches. CDR1 SEHNR and CDR2 FQNEAQ come from the germline V gene (reference sequence). For the CDR3, the DNA is TGTGCCAGCCAACGGACAGGGGACTACAATGAGCAGTTCTTC. Translating gives CASQRTGDYNEQFF.